The T cell receptor (beta chain) under discussion was sequenced for a study of T cells in localized non-small cell lung cancer. Study-wide results and caveats: There was an association of higher blood T cell density with longer overall survival. Heterogeneity stays possible, as sequencing covered only one tumor region. Adjacent lung exhibited a median of 57 among the 100 most abundant tumor clones. Tumor trailed uninvolved adjacent lung in T cell clonality, which peaked there.

Germline V gene sequence: CDR1 SGHTA, CDR2 FQGNSA. V lost 5 bases to trimming and J lost 0 bases, with 8 bases between them. The CDR3 is made up of 14 amino acids. This clone was counted a single time. Its cognate antigen is unknown. Produced via immunoSEQ multiplex PCR; TCRdb's table is partial and in-frame only. This sample has approximately 19,000 clones; roughly four fifths occur once, and the top ten carry roughly 4.9%. This sequence joins TRBV7-2 and TRBJ2-1; D not resolved. The specimen was peripheral blood, collected before any cancer treatment. The TCR comes from a man aged 35 to 69 with stage I lung adenocarcinoma. The DNA for the CDR3 is TGTGCCAGCAGCCTCGACTTCTCCTACAATGAGCAGTTCTTC. This sequence encodes CASSLDFSYNEQFF.